This T cell receptor beta chain was found in a study of blood T cell repertoires in COVID-19 (TCRdb year 2020). The study in broad terms: Samples from collaborators originated in the United States, Italy and Spain and spanned both the acute and convalescent phases of COVID-19. The prospective study material was composed of cDNA or gDNA derived from T cells, B-cell-depleted T cells, or PBMCs. Deeply sampled blood TCRbeta repertoires from subjects exposed to, actively infected with, or recovered from COVID-19 were included in the dataset. The repertoires were made available in a free public database intended to serve as a resource for research on the immune response to SARS-CoV-2. Samples came from the ongoing ImmuneRACE study (first 160 participants) plus 1,254 subjects from 6 global collaborators. A de-identified subject ID, COVID-19 status, age in years and sex were almost always included in the sample metadata. Where available, HLA class I and class II types were taken from metadata supplied by the sample provider and were not determined by assay-based typing. Study-level results and caveats: Clinical and demographic metadata were provided uncurated, with the amount varying by source and participant.

TCRbeta CDR3 regions were amplified from genomic DNA using the immunoSEQ Assay, a bias-controlled multiplex PCR. Concerning the study's data processing: The number of nucleated cells in each sample was estimated from the amplification of reference gene primers within the assay. To quantify the absolute abundance of each unique TCRbeta CDR3 rearrangement, sequence reads were collapsed and filtered. For each sample, productive Simpson clonality was calculated by taking the square root of Simpson's diversity index across productive rearrangements. TCRdb re-hosts the immuneACCESS table, in-frame sequences only. Its copies lack some clones; in the studies checked, an unresolved V gene accounts for under half of them, and the cause for the rest is not known. V and J calls and clone size are as listed in that table; D and trimming were resolved from the DNA. The sample includes about 130,000 clones, with roughly nine tenths observed a single time. The ten most abundant clones make up roughly 3.7% of the sample.

Collaborating institutions collected whole blood in K2EDTA tubes following their own protocols. For TCRbeta analysis, collaborators shipped samples in one of three forms: frozen whole blood, isolated PBMCs, or DNA extracted from either of those sample types. CDR1 and CDR2 (MNHEY, SVGAGI) derive from the germline V gene. Germline trimming: 6 bases from V, 7 bases from J; junction bases outside gene matches: 14. Reading from cysteine to phenylalanine, the CDR3 counts 15 amino acids. Of all the DNA, just the CDR3 is kept, 45 bases in frame from base 1. A remark on this clone: Its recognized antigen is unknown. Base qualities are not recorded, but no much larger clone differs from it by a single base.

The sequence was obtained from a man over 45 with active COVID-19. The material sequenced was peripheral blood. The sequence joins TRBV6-5 to TRBJ1-1; 7 bases in the junction line up with TRBD1. The CDR3 region has the sequence CASRNLRTGWGEAFF. The DNA sequence is TGTGCCAGCAGAAACCTAAGGACAGGTTGGGGTGAAGCTTTCTTT.